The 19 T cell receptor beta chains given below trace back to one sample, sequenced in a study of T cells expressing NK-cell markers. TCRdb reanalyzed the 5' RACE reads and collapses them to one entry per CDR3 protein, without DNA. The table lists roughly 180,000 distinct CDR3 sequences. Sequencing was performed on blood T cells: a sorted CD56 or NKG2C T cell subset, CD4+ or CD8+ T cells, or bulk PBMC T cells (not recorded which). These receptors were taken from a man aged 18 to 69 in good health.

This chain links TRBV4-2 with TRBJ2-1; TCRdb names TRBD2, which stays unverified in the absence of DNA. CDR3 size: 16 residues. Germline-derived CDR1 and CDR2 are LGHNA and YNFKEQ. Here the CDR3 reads CASSQTASGGGDEQFF.

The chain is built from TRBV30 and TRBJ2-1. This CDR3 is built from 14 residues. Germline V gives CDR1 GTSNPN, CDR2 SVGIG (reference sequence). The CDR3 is CAWRDPNLHDEQFF.

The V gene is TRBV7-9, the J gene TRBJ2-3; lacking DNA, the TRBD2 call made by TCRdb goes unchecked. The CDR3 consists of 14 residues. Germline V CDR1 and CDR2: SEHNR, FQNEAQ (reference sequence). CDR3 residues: CAAMGDFLTDTQYF.

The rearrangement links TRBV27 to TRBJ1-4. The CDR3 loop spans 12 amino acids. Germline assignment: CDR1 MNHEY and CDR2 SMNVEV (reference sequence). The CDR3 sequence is CASSSPLRRLFF.

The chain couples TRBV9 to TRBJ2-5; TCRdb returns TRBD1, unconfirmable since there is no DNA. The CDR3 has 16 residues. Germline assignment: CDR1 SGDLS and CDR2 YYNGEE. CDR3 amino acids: CASSPVGGTNQETQYF.

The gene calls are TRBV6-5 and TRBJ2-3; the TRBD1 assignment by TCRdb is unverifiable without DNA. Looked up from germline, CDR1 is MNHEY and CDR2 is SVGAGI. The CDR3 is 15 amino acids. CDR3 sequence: CASSNLQGALDTQYF.

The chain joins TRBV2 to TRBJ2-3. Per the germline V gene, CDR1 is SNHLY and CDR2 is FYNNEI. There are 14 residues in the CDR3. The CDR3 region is CASGDGSYGDTQYF.

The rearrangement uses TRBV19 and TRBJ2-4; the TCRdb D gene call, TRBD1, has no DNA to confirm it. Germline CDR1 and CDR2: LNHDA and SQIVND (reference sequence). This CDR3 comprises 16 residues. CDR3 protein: CASSLGQSYAKNIQYF.

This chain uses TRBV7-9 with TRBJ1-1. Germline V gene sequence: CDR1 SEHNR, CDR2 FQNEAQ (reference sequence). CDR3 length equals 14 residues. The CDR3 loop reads CASSLVVAVTEAFF.

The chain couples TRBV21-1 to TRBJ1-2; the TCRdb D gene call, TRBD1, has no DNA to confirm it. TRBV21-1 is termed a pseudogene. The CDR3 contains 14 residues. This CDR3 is CASNLQGAHYGYTF.

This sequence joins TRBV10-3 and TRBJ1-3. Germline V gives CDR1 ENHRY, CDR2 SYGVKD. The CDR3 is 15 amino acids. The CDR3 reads CAISESEDSGNTIYF.

CDR3 protein: CASRPPGRAHTGELFF. The chain is built from TRBV12-3 or TRBV12-4 and TRBJ2-2; TCRdb returns TRBD1, unconfirmable since there is no DNA. The CDR3 covers 16 residues.

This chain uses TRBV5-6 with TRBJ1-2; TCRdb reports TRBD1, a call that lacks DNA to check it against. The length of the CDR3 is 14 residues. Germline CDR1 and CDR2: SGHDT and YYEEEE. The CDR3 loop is CASSLGQPVYGYTF.

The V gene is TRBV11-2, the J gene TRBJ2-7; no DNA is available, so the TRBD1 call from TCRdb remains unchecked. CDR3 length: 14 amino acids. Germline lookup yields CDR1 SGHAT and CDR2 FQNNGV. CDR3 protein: CARPGPRGLYEQYF.

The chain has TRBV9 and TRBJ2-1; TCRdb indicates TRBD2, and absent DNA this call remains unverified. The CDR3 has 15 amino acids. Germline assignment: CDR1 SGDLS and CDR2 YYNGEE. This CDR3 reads CASRAGAGTFNEQFF.

The CDR3 loop is CASSDPGTSGEETQYF. V gene TRBV7-8 combines with J gene TRBJ2-5; as DNA is missing, the TRBD2 call by TCRdb cannot be tested. The germline CDR1 and CDR2 sequences are SGHVS and FQNEAQ. This CDR3 region has 16 residues.

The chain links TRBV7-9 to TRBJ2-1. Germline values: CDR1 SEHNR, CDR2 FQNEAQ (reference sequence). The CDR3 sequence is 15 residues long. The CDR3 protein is CASSLVVGSYNEQFF.

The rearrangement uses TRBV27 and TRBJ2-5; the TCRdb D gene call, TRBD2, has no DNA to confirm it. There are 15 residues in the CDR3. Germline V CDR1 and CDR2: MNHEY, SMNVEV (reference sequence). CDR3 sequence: CASSIGGLMGETQYF.

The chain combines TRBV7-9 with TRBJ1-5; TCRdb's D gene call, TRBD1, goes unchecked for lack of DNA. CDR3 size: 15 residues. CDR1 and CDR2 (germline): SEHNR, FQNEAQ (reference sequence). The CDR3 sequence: CASSGVTGGGQPQHF.